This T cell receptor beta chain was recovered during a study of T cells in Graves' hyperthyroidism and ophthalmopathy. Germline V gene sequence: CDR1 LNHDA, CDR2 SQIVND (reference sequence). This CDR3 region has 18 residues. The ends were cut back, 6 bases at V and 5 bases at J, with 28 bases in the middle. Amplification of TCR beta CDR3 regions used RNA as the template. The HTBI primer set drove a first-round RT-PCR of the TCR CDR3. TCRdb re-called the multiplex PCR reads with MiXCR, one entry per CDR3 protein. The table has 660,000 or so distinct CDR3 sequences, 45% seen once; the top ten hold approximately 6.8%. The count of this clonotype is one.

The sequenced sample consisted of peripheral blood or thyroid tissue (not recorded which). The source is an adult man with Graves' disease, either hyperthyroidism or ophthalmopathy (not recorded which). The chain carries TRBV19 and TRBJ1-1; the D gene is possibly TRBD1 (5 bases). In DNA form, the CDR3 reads TGTGCCAGTAGCAATATCCACCAGGGTGCGGTTTGGTGGACTGAAGCTTTCTTT. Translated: CASSNIHQGAVWWTEAFF. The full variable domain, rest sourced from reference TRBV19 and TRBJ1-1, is DGGITQSPKYLFRKEGQNVTLSCEQNLNHDAMYWYRQDPGQGLRLIYYSQIVNDFQKGDIAEGYSVSREKKESFPLTVTSAQKNPTAFYLCASSNIHQGAVWWTEAFFGQGTRLTVV.